This is a list of T cell receptor beta chains from one sample in a study of response to subunit inactivated influenza vaccine. Via MiXCR, TCRdb re-called the RT-PCR reads, giving one row per CDR3 protein. The sample includes around 850,000 distinct CDR3 sequences, roughly 18% seen only once; the top ten take approximately 10%. Here the sequenced sample was PBMCs from blood, taken around 5 days after vaccination. These TCRs come from a man aged 50 to 59 who received an inactivated influenza vaccine. Both conserved end residues are part of each CDR3. D genes are given only for firm matches. Where a row states a size, it is once, few, many or the class of an expanded clone; other rows omit it.

D	J	V	size	DNA	CDR3
TRBD2	TRBJ2-1	TRBV7-2	-	TGTGCCAGCAGCTTCGGGACTAGCGGGAGCTATGAGCAGTTCTTC	CASSFGTSGSYEQFF
TRBD1	TRBJ2-5	TRBV7-3	-	TGTGCCAGCAGCTTAACGTTTCTCCAATTCGGGACAGGGGCACAAGAGACCCAGTACTTC	CASSLTFLQFGTGAQETQYF
TRBD1	TRBJ2-3	TRBV30	-	TGTGCCTGGAGTGTTCGACAGGGTAGGACAGATACGCAGTATTTT	CAWSVRQGRTDTQYF
-	TRBJ1-1	TRBV12-3/TRBV12-4	many	TGTGCCAGCAGTGCCTGGAGCGGGACTGAAGCTTTCTTT	CASSAWSGTEAFF
TRBD1	TRBJ1-1	TRBV7-9	few	TGTGCCAGCACCGGACAGGGGGACACTGAAGCTTTCTTT	CASTGQGDTEAFF
TRBD2	TRBJ2-1	TRBV7-3	few	TGTGCCAGCAGCGCTACCGGGACTAGCGGAACCACCGAGCAGTTCTTC	CASSATGTSGTTEQFF
TRBD2	TRBJ2-5	TRBV20-1	-	TGCAGTGCCAGAGGACTAGCGGGAGATTCAGAGACCCAGTACTTC	CSARGLAGDSETQYF
-	TRBJ1-4	TRBV6-1	few	TGTGCCAGCAGTCCCCGACCTACAACTAATGAAAAACTGTTTTTT	CASSPRPTTNEKLFF
TRBD1	TRBJ2-7	TRBV11-2	few	TGTGCCAGCAGCCTGGCCCAGGGGGCGGGGGAGCAGTACTTC	CASSLAQGAGEQYF
-	TRBJ1-1	TRBV24-1	few	TGTGCCACCAGTGACCCTCCTTCTGCGGAAGCTTTCTTT	CATSDPPSAEAFF
-	TRBJ1-1	TRBV5-1	few	TGCGCCAGCAGACGACAGGAGAACACTGAAGCTTTCTTT	CASRRQENTEAFF
-	TRBJ1-1	TRBV6-5	-	TGTGCCAGCACAAAGAACACTGAAGCTTTCTTT	CASTKNTEAFF
-	TRBJ1-3	TRBV7-2	-	TGTGCCAGCAGCTCCCAGACATACGGAAACACCATATATTTT	CASSSQTYGNTIYF
TRBD1	TRBJ2-7	TRBV7-2	-	TGTGCCAGCAGCCCCGCACAGGGGGTTGCCTACGAGCAGTACTTC	CASSPAQGVAYEQYF
TRBD2	TRBJ2-1	TRBV29-1	-	TGCAGCGTCCTTCCCCCGACTAGCGGGAGAAATAATGAGCAGTTCTTC	CSVLPPTSGRNNEQFF
-	TRBJ2-3	TRBV2	few	TGTGCCAGCAGCGGGATGGTAGATACGCAGTATTTT	CASSGMVDTQYF
TRBD1	TRBJ1-5	TRBV18	-	TGTGCCAGCTCACCTTTTAACAGGGGAAACAATCAGCCCCAGCATTTT	CASSPFNRGNNQPQHF
-	TRBJ1-2	TRBV4-3	few	TGCGCCAGCAGCCAGACAGGTACCGGCGGCTACACCTTC	CASSQTGTGGYTF
TRBD2	TRBJ2-3	TRBV18	-	TGTGCCAGCTCACCACCGGGACTAGGGAGCACAGATACGCAGTATTTT	CASSPPGLGSTDTQYF
-	TRBJ1-5	TRBV15	few	TGTGCCACCAGCGGGTTTGCGGGCAATCAGCCCCAGCATTTT	CATSGFAGNQPQHF
TRBD1	TRBJ2-7	TRBV10-3	-	TGTGCCATCAAGGATACACAGGGGGCCACCTACGAGCAGTACTTC	CAIKDTQGATYEQYF
-	TRBJ2-7	TRBV5-1	-	TGCGCCAGCAGCCCCTCTGGGGCGGGGATTGAATACGAGCAGTACTTC	CASSPSGAGIEYEQYF
TRBD1	TRBJ2-3	TRBV29-1	-	TGCAGCGTACCAACCGGGACAGGGATGACAGATACGCAGTATTTT	CSVPTGTGMTDTQYF
-	TRBJ1-6	TRBV3-1	once	TGTGCCAGCAGCCAGACGACGAGCACACCCCTCCACTTT	CASSQTTSTPLHF
TRBD1	TRBJ1-2	TRBV11-2	few	TGTGCCAGCTCAAAGACAGGGGGCTATGGCTACACCTTC	CASSKTGGYGYTF
TRBD2	TRBJ2-1	TRBV7-3	few	TGTGCCAGCAGCTTAACGGGTGTAGGGACTAGTAGTTTTCATGAGCAGTTCTTC	CASSLTGVGTSSFHEQFF
-	TRBJ2-4	TRBV7-9	-	TGTGCCAGCAGCTTAAGCTACAGGGGACTAGCCAAAAACATTCAGTACTTC	CASSLSYRGLAKNIQYF
-	TRBJ2-7	TRBV24-1	-	TGTGCCACCAGTGGCCCGATCCAGGGTTCAGAGCAGTACTTC	CATSGPIQGSEQYF
-	TRBJ2-7	TRBV11-1	-	TGTGCCAGCACCCCGGGGGGCCTGTTCCCCTACGAGCAGTACTTC	CASTPGGLFPYEQYF
-	TRBJ2-7	TRBV20-1	many	TGCAGTGCTAGACTTAGGGACGCTTACTACGAGCAGTACTTC	CSARLRDAYYEQYF
TRBD1	TRBJ2-7	TRBV29-1	few	TGCAGCGTTGAAGCCCCCGGGACAGGCTCCTACGAGCAGTACTTC	CSVEAPGTGSYEQYF
TRBD2	TRBJ2-3	TRBV7-6	-	TGTGCCAGCAGCTCCCCTAGCGGGGGGAGCACAGATACGCAGTATTTT	CASSSPSGGSTDTQYF
TRBD2	TRBJ2-1	TRBV10-1	-	TGCGCCAGCAGTGCGGGTGGAGGCGGGGGAACCCTCAATGAGCAGTTCTTC	CASSAGGGGGTLNEQFF
-	TRBJ1-5	TRBV2	-	TGTGCCAGCAGTGAAAGTCTGGGAGGTGTACAGCCCCAGCATTTT	CASSESLGGVQPQHF
TRBD1	TRBJ2-1	TRBV11-2	-	TGTGCCAGCAGCCCACCGGGACAGTACAATGAGCAGTTCTTC	CASSPPGQYNEQFF
-	TRBJ2-5	TRBV5-1	-	TGCGCCAGCAGCAATCGAGCTCTTATGGGGAAAGAGACCCAGTACTTC	CASSNRALMGKETQYF
-	TRBJ2-7	TRBV5-6	many	TGTGCCAGCAGTTACGGACAGTCCTACGAGCAGTACTTC	CASSYGQSYEQYF
TRBD1	TRBJ2-3	TRBV20-1	-	TGCAGTGCTCCCTACCTGGACAGGACCTACACAGATACGCAGTATTTT	CSAPYLDRTYTDTQYF
-	TRBJ2-7	TRBV7-2	few	TGTGCCAGCAGCTTAGTCAGGGTTTCCTACGAGCAGTACTTC	CASSLVRVSYEQYF
-	TRBJ1-4	TRBV5-5	-	TGTGCCAGCAGCTTTGGGCTGGAGGGATGGGAAAAACTGTTTTTT	CASSFGLEGWEKLFF
-	TRBJ2-3	TRBV20-1	few	TGCAGTGCTAGAGATCTGAATGCAGATACGCAGTATTTT	CSARDLNADTQYF
TRBD2	TRBJ2-1	TRBV18	-	TGTGCCAGCTCACCGCCTGGCAGCGGGGGGGCAAAGGAGCAGTTCTTC	CASSPPGSGGAKEQFF
TRBD1	TRBJ2-5	TRBV7-6	-	TGTGCCAGCAGCTTACGACTCCGGGACAGGGGTGAGACCCAGTACTTC	CASSLRLRDRGETQYF